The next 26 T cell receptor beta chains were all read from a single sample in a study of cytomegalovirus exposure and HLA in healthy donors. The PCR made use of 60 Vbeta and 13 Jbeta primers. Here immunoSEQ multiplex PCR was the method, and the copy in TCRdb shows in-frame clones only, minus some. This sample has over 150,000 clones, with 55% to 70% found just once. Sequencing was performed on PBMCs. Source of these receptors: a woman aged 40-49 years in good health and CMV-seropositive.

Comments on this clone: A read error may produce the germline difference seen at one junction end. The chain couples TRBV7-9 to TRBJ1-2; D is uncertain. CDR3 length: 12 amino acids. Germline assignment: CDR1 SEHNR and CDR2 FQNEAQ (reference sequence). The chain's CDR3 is CSSSFGIEGYTF. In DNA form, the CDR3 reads TGTTCCAGCAGCTTCGGGATAGAGGGCTACACCTTC.

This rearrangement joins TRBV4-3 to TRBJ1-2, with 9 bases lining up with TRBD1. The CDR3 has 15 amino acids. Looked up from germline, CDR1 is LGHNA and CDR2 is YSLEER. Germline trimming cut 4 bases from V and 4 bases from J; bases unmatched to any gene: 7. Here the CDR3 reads CASSRTGGRSYGYTF. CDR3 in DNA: TGCGCCAGCAGCCGTACAGGGGGCCGGAGCTATGGCTACACCTTC.

The CDR3 protein is CASATSGANTGELFF. Written as DNA, the CDR3 is TGTGCCAGCGCGACTAGCGGGGCGAACACCGGGGAGCTGTTTTTT. The J gene is TRBJ2-2, the V gene TRBV28; 11 nucleotides match TRBD2. The CDR3 spans 15 residues. Germline V lookup: CDR1 MDHEN, CDR2 SYDVKM. The V segment lost 8 bases and the J segment 0 bases; nucleotides outside the gene matches: 2.

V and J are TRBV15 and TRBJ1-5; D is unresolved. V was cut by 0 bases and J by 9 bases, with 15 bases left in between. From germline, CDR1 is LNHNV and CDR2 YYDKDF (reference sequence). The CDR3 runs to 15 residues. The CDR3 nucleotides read TGTGCCACCAGCAGAGAACGGGGAGGGTGGAGGCCCCAGCATTTT. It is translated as CATSRERGGWRPQHF.

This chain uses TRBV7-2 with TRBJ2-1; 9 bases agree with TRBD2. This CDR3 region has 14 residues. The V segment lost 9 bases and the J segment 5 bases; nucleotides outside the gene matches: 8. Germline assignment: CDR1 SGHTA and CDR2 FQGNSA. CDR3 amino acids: CARTSGRSDNEQFF. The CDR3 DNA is TGTGCCAGGACCAGCGGGAGGTCGGACAATGAGCAGTTCTTC.

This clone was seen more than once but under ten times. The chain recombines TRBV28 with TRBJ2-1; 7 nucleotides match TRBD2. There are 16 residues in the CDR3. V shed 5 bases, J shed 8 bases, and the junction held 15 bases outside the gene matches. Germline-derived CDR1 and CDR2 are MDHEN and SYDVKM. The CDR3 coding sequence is TGTGCCAGCAGTCCCCCCTCCGGGGGAGGGCGATATGAGCAGTTCTTC. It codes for CASSPPSGGGRYEQFF.

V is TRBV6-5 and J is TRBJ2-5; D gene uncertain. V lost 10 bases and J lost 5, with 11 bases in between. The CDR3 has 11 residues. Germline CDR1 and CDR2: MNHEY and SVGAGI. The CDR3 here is CATLLLETQYF. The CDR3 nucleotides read TGTGCCACTCTATTACTGGAGACCCAGTACTTC.

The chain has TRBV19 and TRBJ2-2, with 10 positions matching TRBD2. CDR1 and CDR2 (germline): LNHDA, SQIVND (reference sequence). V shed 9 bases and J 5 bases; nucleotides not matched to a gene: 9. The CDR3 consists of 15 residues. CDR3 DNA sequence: TGTGCCAGCGGCCTAGCGGGAGTAGGTACCGGGGAGCTGTTTTTT. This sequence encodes CASGLAGVGTGELFF.

The CDR3 here is CASSLSRGGKEKLFF. In nucleotides, the CDR3 is TGTGCCAGCAGTTTATCTCGGGGGGGAAAGGAAAAACTGTTTTTT. V gene TRBV28 combines with J gene TRBJ1-4; D may be TRBD1 (5 bases). In germline, CDR1 is MDHEN, CDR2 SYDVKM. CDR3 size: 15 residues. V lost 1 base to trimming and J lost 8 bases, with 14 bases between them.

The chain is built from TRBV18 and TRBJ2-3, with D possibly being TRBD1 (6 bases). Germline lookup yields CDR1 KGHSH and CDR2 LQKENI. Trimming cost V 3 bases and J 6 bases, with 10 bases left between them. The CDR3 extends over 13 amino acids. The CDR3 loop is CASSPAGVDTQYF. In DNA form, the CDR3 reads TGTGCCAGCTCACCGGCAGGGGTGGATACGCAGTATTTT.

This CDR3 is CASSPAGTGELFF. CDR3 DNA: TGTGCCAGCAGCCCGGCGGGGACCGGGGAGCTGTTTTTT. The chain has TRBV7-2 and TRBJ2-2; TRBD2 might be the D (6 bases). Germline CDR1 is SGHTA and CDR2 is FQGNSA. The length of the CDR3 is 13 residues. V dropped 5 bases and J dropped 5 bases, with 9 bases sitting between them.

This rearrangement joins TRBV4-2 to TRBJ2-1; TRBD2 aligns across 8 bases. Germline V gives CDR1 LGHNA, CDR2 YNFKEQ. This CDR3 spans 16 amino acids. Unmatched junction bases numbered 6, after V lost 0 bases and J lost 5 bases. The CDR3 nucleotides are TGTGCCAGCAGCCAAGAGGCCGGGGGGGCCGACAATGAGCAGTTCTTC. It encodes CASSQEAGGADNEQFF.

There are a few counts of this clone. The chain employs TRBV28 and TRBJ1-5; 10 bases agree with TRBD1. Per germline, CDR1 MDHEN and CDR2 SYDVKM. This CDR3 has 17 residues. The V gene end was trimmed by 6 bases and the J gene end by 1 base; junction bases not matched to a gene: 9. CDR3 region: CASSSTRQGASNQPQHF. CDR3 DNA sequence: TGTGCCAGCAGCTCGACGAGACAGGGGGCAAGCAATCAGCCCCAGCATTTT.

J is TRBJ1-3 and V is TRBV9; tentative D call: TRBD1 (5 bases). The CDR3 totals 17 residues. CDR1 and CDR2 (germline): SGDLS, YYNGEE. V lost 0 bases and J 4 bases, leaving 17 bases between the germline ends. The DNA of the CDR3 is TGTGCCAGCAGCGTAGAAATAAGGGGTGCGGTGGGAAACACCATATATTTT. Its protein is CASSVEIRGAVGNTIYF.

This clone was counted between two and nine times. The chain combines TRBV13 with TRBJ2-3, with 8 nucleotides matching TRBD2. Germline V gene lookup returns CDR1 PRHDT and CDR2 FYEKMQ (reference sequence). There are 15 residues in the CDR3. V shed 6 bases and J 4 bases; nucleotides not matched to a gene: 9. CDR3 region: CASSSSPTSADTQYF. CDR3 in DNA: TGTGCCAGCAGTTCTTCCCCGACTAGCGCAGATACGCAGTATTTT.

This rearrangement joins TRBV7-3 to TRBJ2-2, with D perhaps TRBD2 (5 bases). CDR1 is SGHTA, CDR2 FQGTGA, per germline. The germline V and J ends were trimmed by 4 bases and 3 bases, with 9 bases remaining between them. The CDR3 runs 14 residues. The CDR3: CASSSGLDTGELFF. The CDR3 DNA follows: TGTGCCAGCAGCTCCGGACTGGACACCGGGGAGCTGTTTTTT.

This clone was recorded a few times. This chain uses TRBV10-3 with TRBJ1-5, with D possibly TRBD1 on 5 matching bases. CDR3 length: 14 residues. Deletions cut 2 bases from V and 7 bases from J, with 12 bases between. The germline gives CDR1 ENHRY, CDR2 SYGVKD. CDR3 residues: CAISEGAGNQPQHF. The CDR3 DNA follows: TGTGCCATCAGTGAGGGGGCTGGGAACCAGCCCCAGCATTTT.

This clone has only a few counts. CDR3 DNA: TGCAGCGTAGTGGGGTGGGGGGCCGGGGAGCTGTTTTTT. This gives the protein CSVVGWGAGELFF. The chain employs TRBV29-1 and TRBJ2-2, with D possibly TRBD2 on 6 matching bases. The germline V and J ends were trimmed by 6 bases and 6 bases, with 14 bases remaining between them. Germline V gene sequence: CDR1 SQVTM, CDR2 ANQGSEA. The CDR3 covers 13 residues.

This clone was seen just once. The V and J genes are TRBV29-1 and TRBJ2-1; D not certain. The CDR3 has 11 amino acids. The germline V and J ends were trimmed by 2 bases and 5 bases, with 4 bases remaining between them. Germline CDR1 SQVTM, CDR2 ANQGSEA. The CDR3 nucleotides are TGCAGCGTTGAATCGGACAATGAGCAGTTCTTC. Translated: CSVESDNEQFF.

CDR3 sequence: CASSSYGEGEAFF. In DNA, the CDR3 is TGTGCCAGCAGTTCCTACGGGGAGGGTGAAGCTTTCTTT. V and J are TRBV27 and TRBJ1-1; D is uncertain. Germline-derived CDR1 and CDR2 are MNHEY and SMNVEV (reference sequence). Trimming stripped 4 bases from V and 7 bases from J, with 13 bases between. This CDR3 is built from 13 residues.

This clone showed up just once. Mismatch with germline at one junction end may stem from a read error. The CDR3 is CASSQTGSGYPF. DNA of the CDR3: TGCGCCAGCAGCCAAACAGGGAGCGGCTACCCCTTC. The chain recombines TRBV4-3 with TRBJ1-2; D is possibly TRBD1 (6 bases). Germline V gene lookup returns CDR1 LGHNA and CDR2 YSLEER. The CDR3 spans 12 residues.

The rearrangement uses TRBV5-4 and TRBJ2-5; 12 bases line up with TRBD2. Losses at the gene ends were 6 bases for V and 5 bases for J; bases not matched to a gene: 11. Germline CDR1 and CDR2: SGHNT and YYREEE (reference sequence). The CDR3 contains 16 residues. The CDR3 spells CASTLRTSGVLETQYF. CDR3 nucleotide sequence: TGTGCCAGCACCCTGAGGACTAGCGGGGTGTTGGAGACCCAGTACTTC.

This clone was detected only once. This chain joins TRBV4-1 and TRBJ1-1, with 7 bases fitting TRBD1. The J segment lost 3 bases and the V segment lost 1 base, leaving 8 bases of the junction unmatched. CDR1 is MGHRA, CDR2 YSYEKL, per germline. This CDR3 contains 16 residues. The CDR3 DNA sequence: TGCGCCAGCAGCCAAGGACCACCTGGGACAGACACTGAAGCTTTCTTT. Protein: CASSQGPPGTDTEAFF.

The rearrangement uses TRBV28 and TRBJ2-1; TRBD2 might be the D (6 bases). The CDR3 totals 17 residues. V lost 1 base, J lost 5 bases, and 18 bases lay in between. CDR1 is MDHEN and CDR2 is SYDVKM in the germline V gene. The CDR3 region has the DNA TGTGCCAGCAGTTTATCGTATCGGGGTAGCGGAAACAATGAGCAGTTCTTC. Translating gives CASSLSYRGSGNNEQFF.

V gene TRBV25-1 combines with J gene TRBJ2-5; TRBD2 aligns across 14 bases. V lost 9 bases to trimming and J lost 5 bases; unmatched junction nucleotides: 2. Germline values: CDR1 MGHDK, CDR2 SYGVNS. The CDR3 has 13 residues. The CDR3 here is CASGLAGGETQYF. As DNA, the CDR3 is TGTGCCAGTGGACTAGCGGGAGGTGAGACCCAGTACTTC.

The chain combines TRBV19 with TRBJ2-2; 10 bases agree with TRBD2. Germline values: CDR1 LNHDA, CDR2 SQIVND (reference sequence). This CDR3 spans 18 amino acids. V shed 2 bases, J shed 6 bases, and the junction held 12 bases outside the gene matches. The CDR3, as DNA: TGTGCCAGTAGTATATCTTTACTAGCGGGGTCTCTTGCCGGGGAGCTGTTTTTT. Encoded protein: CASSISLLAGSLAGELFF. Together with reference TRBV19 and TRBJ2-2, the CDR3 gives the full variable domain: DGGITQSPKYLFRKEGQNVTLSCEQNLNHDAMYWYRQDPGQGLRLIYYSQIVNDFQKGDIAEGYSVSREKKESFPLTVTSAQKNPTAFYLCASSISLLAGSLAGELFFGEGSRLTVL.